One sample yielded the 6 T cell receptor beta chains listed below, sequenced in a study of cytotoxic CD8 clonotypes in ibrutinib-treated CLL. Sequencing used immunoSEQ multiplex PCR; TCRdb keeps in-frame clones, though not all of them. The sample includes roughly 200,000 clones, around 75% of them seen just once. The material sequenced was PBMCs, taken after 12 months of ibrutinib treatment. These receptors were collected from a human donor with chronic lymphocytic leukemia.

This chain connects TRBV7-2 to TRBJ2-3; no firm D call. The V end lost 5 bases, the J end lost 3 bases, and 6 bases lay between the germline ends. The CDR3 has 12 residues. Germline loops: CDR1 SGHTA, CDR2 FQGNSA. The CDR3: CASSVVTDTQYF. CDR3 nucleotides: TGTGCCAGCAGCGTTGTGACAGATACGCAGTATTTT.

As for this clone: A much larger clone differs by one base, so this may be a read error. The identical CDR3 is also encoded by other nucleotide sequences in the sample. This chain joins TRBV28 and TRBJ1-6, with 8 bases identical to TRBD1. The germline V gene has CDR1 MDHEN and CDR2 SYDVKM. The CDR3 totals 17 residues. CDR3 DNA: TGTGCCAGCAGTTTAATCCCGACAGGGGATCTTAATTCACCTCTCCACTTT. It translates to CASSLIPTGDLNSPLHF.

The CDR3 loop reads CASSLFANQPQHF. The DNA of the CDR3 is TGTGCCAGCAGTTTATTTGCAAATCAGCCCCAGCATTTT. This rearrangement joins TRBV28 to TRBJ1-5; no definite D call. The CDR3 has 13 amino acids. Between the trimmed V and J ends, which lost 1 base and 4 bases, there was a span of 5 bases. The germline CDR1 and CDR2 sequences are MDHEN and SYDVKM.

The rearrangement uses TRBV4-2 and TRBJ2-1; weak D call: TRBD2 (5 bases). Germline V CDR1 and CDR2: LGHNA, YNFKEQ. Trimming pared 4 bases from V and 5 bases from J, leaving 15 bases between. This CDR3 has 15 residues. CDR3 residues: CASSLQPAEDNEQFF. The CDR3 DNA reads TGTGCCAGCAGCCTCCAACCAGCGGAGGACAATGAGCAGTTCTTC.

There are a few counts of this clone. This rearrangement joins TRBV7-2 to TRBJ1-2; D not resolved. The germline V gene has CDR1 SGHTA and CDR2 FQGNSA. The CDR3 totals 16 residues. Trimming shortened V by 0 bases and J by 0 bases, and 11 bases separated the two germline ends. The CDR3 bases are TGTGCCAGCAGCTTAGCGGGTGGCGGACCTAACTATGGCTACACCTTC. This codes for CASSLAGGGPNYGYTF.

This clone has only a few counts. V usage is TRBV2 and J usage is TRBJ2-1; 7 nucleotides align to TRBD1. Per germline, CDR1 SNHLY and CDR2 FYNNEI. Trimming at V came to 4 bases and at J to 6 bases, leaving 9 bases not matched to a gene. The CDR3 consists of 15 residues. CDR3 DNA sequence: TGTGCCAGCAGTGGCCACAGGGGATCGACCAATGAGCAGTTCTTC. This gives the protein CASSGHRGSTNEQFF. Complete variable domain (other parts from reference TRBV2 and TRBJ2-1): EPEVTQTPSHQVTQMGQEVILRCVPISNHLYFYWYRQILGQKVEFLVSFYNNEISEKSEIFDDQFSVERPDGSNFTLKIRSTKLEDSAMYFCASSGHRGSTNEQFFGPGTRLTVL.